This T cell receptor (beta chain) was found in a study of T cells expressing NK-cell markers. At the level of the study: From sorted CD3+CD56+NKG2C+, CD3+CD56+NKG2C- and CD3+CD56-NKG2C+ T cells came the TCR beta repertoires. Most of the eight sequenced donors tested HCMV-seropositive; one tested seronegative.

TCRdb processed the 5' RACE reads again and assigns one entry to each CDR3 protein, with no DNA. The sample is made up of 120,000 to 150,000 distinct CDR3 sequences, and the top ten hold roughly 12% of it. CDR3 length: 14 residues. From germline, CDR1 is MGHRA and CDR2 YSYEKL. The material sequenced was blood T cells: a sorted CD56 or NKG2C T cell subset, CD4+ or CD8+ T cells, or bulk PBMC T cells (not recorded which). The chain employs TRBV4-1 and TRBJ1-1; the D call of TRBD1 rests on TCRdb alone, since no DNA is present to check it. The source is a man aged 18 to 30 in good health. CDR3 loop: CASSQERLGAEAFF.